These T cell receptor beta chains were read from a single sample in a study of blood T cell repertoires in COVID-19. TCRdb's table, derived via immunoSEQ multiplex PCR, lists solely in-frame clones and lacks some. The table has about 120,000 clones, around 81% seen once; the top ten hold under 4.5%. The sample comprised peripheral blood. These receptors were taken from a woman aged 50 to 60 with acute or convalescent COVID-19. Each CDR3 is given with its conserved first and last residue. The D gene is left open where the match is weak. Size is stated for part of the rows, as once, few or many counts, or as a class when the clone is expanded.

V gene	clone size	J gene	D gene	CDR3 DNA	CDR3 protein
TRBV2	few	TRBJ2-2	TRBD2	TGTGCCAGCAGAGGGACTAGCGGGAGGGCCGCTGGCGGGGAGCTGTTTTTT	CASRGTSGRAAGGELFF
TRBV7-9	NA	TRBJ1-4	TRBD1	TGTGCCAGCAGCTTAGGACAGGGGGCGAGGGAAAAACTGTTTTTT	CASSLGQGAREKLFF
TRBV5-1	NA	TRBJ2-7	TRBD2	TGCGCCAGCAGCTTGGGGACTAGCGGATACTACGAGCAGTACTTC	CASSLGTSGYYEQYF
TRBV19	NA	TRBJ1-5	NA	TGTGCCACCCAAACCGGAGGGACGAACAATCAGCCCCAGCATTTT	CATQTGGTNNQPQHF
TRBV2	once	TRBJ1-3	NA	TGTGCCAGCAGTGCAATTGCCACGGTCCTTAAATCTGGAAACACCATATATTTT	CASSAIATVLKSGNTIYF
TRBV5-1	NA	TRBJ1-4	NA	TGCGCCAGCAGCTTGAGCCGTCGGGAAAATGAAAAACTGTTTTTT	CASSLSRRENEKLFF
TRBV25-1	NA	TRBJ2-2	NA	TGTGCCAGCAGTGAAGCAGGGTTCACCGGGGAGCTGTTTTTT	CASSEAGFTGELFF
TRBV5-5	NA	TRBJ2-5	NA	TGTGCCAGCAGCACCGCGGGAAGAGGAGAGACCCAGTACTTC	CASSTAGRGETQYF
TRBV28	NA	TRBJ2-4	NA	TGTGCCAGCAGGCGGACACAGCTAGCCAAAAACATTCAGTACTTC	CASRRTQLAKNIQYF
TRBV7-8	NA	TRBJ2-5	NA	TGTGCCAGCAGCTTAGCATCAGATCAAGAGACCCAGTACTTC	CASSLASDQETQYF
TRBV10-3	NA	TRBJ2-7	TRBD2	TGTGCCATCAAGCGGGAGGGAGGTTACGAGCAGTACTTC	CAIKREGGYEQYF
TRBV5-1	NA	TRBJ2-3	NA	TGCGCCAGCAGATTACCACCCCGAGGGAGCGGCACAGATACGCAGTATTTT	CASRLPPRGSGTDTQYF
TRBV18	NA	TRBJ2-5	NA	TGTGCCAGCTCACCAGCATTAGGAGGGTCAGAGACCCAGTACTTC	CASSPALGGSETQYF
TRBV6-5	NA	TRBJ2-1	NA	TGTGCCAGCACCCAGGGGATTTACAATGAGCAGTTCTTC	CASTQGIYNEQFF
TRBV28	NA	TRBJ2-5	TRBD2	TGTGCCAGCAGTTTGGCAGCGGGACTCCAAGAGACCCAGTACTTC	CASSLAAGLQETQYF
TRBV29-1	NA	TRBJ1-3	TRBD1	TGCAGCGTCCGGACAGGGGCTGGAAACACCATATATTTT	CSVRTGAGNTIYF
TRBV7-8	NA	TRBJ2-3	NA	TGTGCCAGCAGCTCCGGGGGTGTTGATGATACGCAGTATTTT	CASSSGGVDDTQYF
TRBV27	NA	TRBJ1-1	TRBD1	TGTGCCAGCAGTCTTAGACAGGGTATGGTGAACACTGAAGCTTTCTTT	CASSLRQGMVNTEAFF
TRBV7-8	NA	TRBJ1-5	NA	TGTGCCAGCAGCTTATCGGGTAGCAGCAATCAGCCCCAGCATTTT	CASSLSGSSNQPQHF
TRBV9	NA	TRBJ2-7	TRBD2	TGTGCCAGCAGCGTAGGTCCCAGCATTGGGGGGGCCTACGAGCAGTACTTC	CASSVGPSIGGAYEQYF
TRBV28	once	TRBJ2-7	TRBD2	TGTGCCAGCAGTTTACGGCTAGCGGGATACTACGAGCAGTACTTC	CASSLRLAGYYEQYF
TRBV19	NA	TRBJ1-4	NA	TGTGCCAGTAGTGTAGTCGGGGGAGTTGAAAAACTGTTTTTT	CASSVVGGVEKLFF
TRBV2	NA	TRBJ1-3	TRBD1	TGTGCCAGCAGTACAGGGGAAGGAAACACCATATATTTT	CASSTGEGNTIYF
TRBV11-2	NA	TRBJ1-2	NA	TGTGCCAGCAGCCCGCTCCATCGGTACTATGGCTACACCTTC	CASSPLHRYYGYTF
TRBV21-1	NA	TRBJ2-1	NA	TGTGCCAGCAGACTTTACGGACTAGCGCTTTACAATGAGCAGTTCTTC	CASRLYGLALYNEQFF
TRBV1	NA	TRBJ2-7	NA	TGCACCAGCAGCCAAGCGGGACAGGGGGCCTACGAGCAGTACTTC	CTSSQAGQGAYEQYF
TRBV12-3/TRBV12-4	NA	TRBJ2-2	TRBD2	TGTGCCAGCAGCCCGCGGGAGGCCGGGGAGCTGTTTTTT	CASSPREAGELFF
TRBV3-1/TRBV3-2	NA	TRBJ2-1	TRBD2	TGTGCCAGCAGCCGGCTAGCGGGGGCTAATGAGCAGTTCTTC	CASSRLAGANEQFF
TRBV6-5	many	TRBJ2-3	TRBD1	TGTGCCAGCAGTAGCGGGACAGGGGGGGCAGATACGCAGTATTTT	CASSSGTGGADTQYF
TRBV5-5	NA	TRBJ1-2	NA	TGTGCCAGCAGCTTCGGCAGGGTGGGCTACACCTTC	CASSFGRVGYTF
TRBV28	NA	TRBJ2-7	TRBD1	TGTGCCAGCAGTCCGCCGGGACAGAACTCCTACGAGCAGTACTTC	CASSPPGQNSYEQYF
TRBV7-9	NA	TRBJ2-3	NA	TGTGCCAGCAGCCCCCTCTCGGACAGAAACACAGATACGCAGTATTTT	CASSPLSDRNTDTQYF
TRBV5-4	NA	TRBJ2-7	NA	TGTGCCAGCAGCAGCCCCGGGACACACTACGAGCAGTACTTC	CASSSPGTHYEQYF
TRBV2	NA	TRBJ2-7	NA	TGTGCCAGCAGTATACAGAGCTCCTACGAGCAGTACTTC	CASSIQSSYEQYF
TRBV5-7	NA	TRBJ1-5	NA	TGTGCCAGCAGCTTGTACCAGGGGACACCCAATCAGCCCCAGCATTTT	CASSLYQGTPNQPQHF
TRBV6-5	NA	TRBJ1-1	NA	TGTGCCAGCAGTTACTCAGGGGAAGGCACTGAAGCTTTCTTT	CASSYSGEGTEAFF
TRBV3-1/TRBV3-2	NA	TRBJ2-3	TRBD2	TGTGCCAGCAGCCCACAAATTAGCGGGGGGCCCCAGAATTTT	CASSPQISGGPQNF
TRBV25-1	NA	TRBJ2-5	TRBD2	TGTGCCAGCAGTGAAGGGACTAGTGCAGGGCAAGAGACCCAGTACTTC	CASSEGTSAGQETQYF
TRBV14	once	TRBJ2-1	TRBD2	TGTGCCAGCAGCCCGCTACTAGCGGGAGTCGTTGAGCAGTTCTTC	CASSPLLAGVVEQFF
TRBV4-1	NA	TRBJ2-5	TRBD2	TGCGCCAGCAGCTCGGGGGGAGGAGGGTCTGGGGAGACCCAGTACTTC	CASSSGGGGSGETQYF
TRBV7-9	NA	TRBJ1-2	TRBD1	TGTGCCAGCAGCATCCGGGACAGCTTTGGCTACACCTTC	CASSIRDSFGYTF
TRBV27	NA	TRBJ2-6	NA	TGTGCCAGCAGTTTAGGACAGTACTCTGGGGCCAACGTCCTGACTTTC	CASSLGQYSGANVLTF
TRBV11-3	NA	TRBJ1-1	NA	TGTGCCAGCAGCTCGGGAGCGGACACTGAAGCTTTCTTT	CASSSGADTEAFF
TRBV7-9	NA	TRBJ2-7	TRBD1	TGTGCCAGCAGCTGGGGACAGGGGATCTACGAGCAGTACTTC	CASSWGQGIYEQYF
TRBV7-6	once	TRBJ2-7	TRBD1	TGTGCCAGCAGCTTAGGTGCCGACAGGGCCCGAGAGCAGTACTTC	CASSLGADRAREQYF
TRBV28	NA	TRBJ2-7	NA	TGTGCCAGCAGTTCAGAATCCTACGAGCAGTACTTC	CASSSESYEQYF
TRBV19	NA	TRBJ1-4	TRBD1	TGTGCCAGTACCCCCCCGGGACAGCCTGGAGAAAAACTGTTTTTT	CASTPPGQPGEKLFF
TRBV5-1	NA	TRBJ2-1	TRBD2	TGCGCCAGCAGCCTCAGAAGCGGGGGGAAGGCCCATGAGCAGTTCTTC	CASSLRSGGKAHEQFF
TRBV5-1	NA	TRBJ1-2	TRBD1	TGCGCCAGCAGCTTGACCGGACAGGGGTTTGGTGGCTACACCTTC	CASSLTGQGFGGYTF
TRBV3-1/TRBV3-2	once	TRBJ1-4	NA	TGTGCCAGCAGCCTTCGATCTCTCAGCCAGGGAAAACTGTTTTTT	CASSLRSLSQGKLFF
TRBV5-5	NA	TRBJ2-3	NA	TGTGCCAGCAGCTTACTAGATACAGATACGCAGTATTTT	CASSLLDTDTQYF
TRBV20-1	once	TRBJ2-7	NA	TGCAGTGCCGCGGGTGAGGTGCAGTACTTC	CSAAGEVQYF
TRBV18	once	TRBJ1-1	NA	TGTGCCAGCTCACCTTCGACAGAAATTGAAGCTTTCTTT	CASSPSTEIEAFF
TRBV5-4	NA	TRBJ1-6	NA	TGTGCCAGCAGGCTAGACCCAGACAATTCACCCCTCCACTTT	CASRLDPDNSPLHF
TRBV5-8	NA	TRBJ2-5	NA	TGTGCCAGCAGCTTGAGTCTCCCAGGGATGAGAGAGACCCAGTACTTC	CASSLSLPGMRETQYF
TRBV5-1	NA	TRBJ2-5	TRBD2	TGCGCCAGCAGTCCTAGCGGGGGGAAAGAGACCCAGTACTTC	CASSPSGGKETQYF